Described below is a single TCR beta chain sequence and its context. Its antigen is still unknown. These data belong to a study of cytomegalovirus exposure and HLA in healthy donors (dated by TCRdb to about 2017). Background on the whole study: An earlier analysis of about 530 of the donors reported approximately 260 Gb of sequence data and 95 million to 120 million unique TCR beta sequences obtained from about 180 million T cells. An early release covering around 630 HLA-typed donors comprised approximately 290 gigabases of sequencing data and roughly 86 million unique TCR sequences. Of the roughly 400 genotyped donors, 65% to 90% were placed in the genetic ancestry cluster associated with self-reported Caucasian donors. The study aimed to test whether signatures of past pathogen exposure could be identified by cataloging public T cell receptors. The study used immunosequencing to profile the T cell repertoires of approximately 630 subjects and linked those repertoires to cytomegalovirus serostatus. In addition to the first cohort of roughly 700 subjects, a separate validation cohort of 100 to 150 different subjects was used. To predict cytomegalovirus infection status, the study combined high-throughput TCR immunosequencing, statistical association of individual TCRs with disease status, and machine learning. In a later analysis, previously published TCR beta repertoires from 666 donors were re-analyzed and high-resolution HLA genotyping was added so that TCR occurrence patterns could be studied. The later analysis used no new phenotypic data to find candidate immune exposures, relying instead on TCR beta sequences and their occurrence across donors. To decide whether each TCR beta V gene segment behaved as functional or pseudogenic, an earlier analysis of nearly 600 of the donors relied on high-throughput TCR beta sequencing. Donor age, sex, ethnicity and CMV serostatus were compiled alongside the repertoire data. Genome-wide SNP genotypes for about 60% of the 666 donors were used in a later genetic analysis, which treated that subset as a discovery cohort. Every repertoire in the discovery cohort had been generated on one and the same sequencing platform. Class I and class II HLA loci were covered by the typing at four-digit resolution. The number of typed donors differed by locus: roughly 620-630 for A, B, C, DRB1 and DQB1; approximately 530 for DQA1; some 590 for DPA1; and roughly 450 for DPB1. Because of strong linkage in the cohort, a few DR-DQ haplotypes were treated as single units for association and clustering. Among a few hundred genotyped donors of the cohort, an average of about 240,000 unique TCR beta nucleotide sequences were sequenced per donor, around 18% of them non-productive. Study-wide conclusions, independent of this receptor: Cytomegalovirus status was reported to be diagnosed by the classifier with high specificity and sensitivity in both the original and validation cohorts. At a false discovery rate of 0.05, a later analysis linked some 17,000 TCR beta sequences to specific HLA alleles. Correlated functional status among segregating V segments might reflect linkage disequilibrium, but an unknown experimental factor could not be ruled out. The cohort was sequenced for TCR beta chains only, and without alpha or paired-chain data the features that could be detected were limited. According to a later analysis, most CMV-associated TCR beta chains appeared to be HLA-restricted, and the HLA associations seemed to be driven largely by CMV exposure. A later analysis reported that several top co-occurrence clusters appeared linked to parvovirus B19, influenza, CMV and Epstein-Barr virus. The authors suggested that the approach could potentially be generalized to other disease states and immunological phenotypes. In an earlier analysis of some 640 of the donors, most TCR beta V segments were observed in productive rearrangements about 87% or about 30% of the time, broadly matching IMGT annotations. Roughly uniform sequencing depth across donors was assumed in presence/absence analyses, although this assumption may not hold. Compared with equally common non-associated chains, HLA-associated TCR beta chains in a later analysis were more clonally expanded and had lower generation probabilities. For the cohort, immune exposure information was limited to CMV serostatus. A cluster of highly shared sequence variants was judged likely to represent a technical artifact of the sequencing pipeline. While some public TCRs were present in many individuals, most TCR sequences turned up only very rarely across donors. The study gave a list of under 200 TCR beta chains associated with cytomegalovirus. According to a later genetic analysis, donors in an Asian-associated ancestry cluster had fewer N-insertions in productive TCRs than the approximately 650-donor mean. Over 15 rarely observed V segments, including chromosome 9 orphons, were excluded from the earlier analysis of some 590 of the donors because counts were too low. In a later analysis, TCR association rates were found to vary across HLA loci, with the most associated TCRs seen for DRB1 alleles and the fewest for HLA-C alleles. A few of the identified cytomegalovirus-associated TCR beta chains were confirmed in vitro to be specific for cytomegalovirus antigens. Because HLA typing was missing for some donors at each locus, association tests included only the typed subset. An association between a missense DCLRE1C variant and V-gene and J-gene trimming of TCR beta chains was found in a later genetic analysis and replicated in an independent cohort. A further reported finding was that TCR beta sequences accurately predicted the HLA-A and HLA-B alleles for most subjects in the first cohort. Because the 87-base-pair reads could not distinguish some IMGT-functional V segments, including TRBV6-2 and TRBV6-3, those segments were excluded. When HLA alleles, especially DR and DQ, strongly co-occurred, attributing TCR associations to individual alleles was difficult.

The library was made by the immunoSEQ multiplex PCR assay. A mixture of 60 forward primers for TCR Vbeta segments and 13 reverse primers for TCR Jbeta segments was used in the multiplex PCR. Amplification of the CDR3 region of rearranged TCR beta genes was performed with a multiplex PCR assay on genomic DNA. Amplified TCR beta libraries were sequenced as 87-base-pair reads on the Illumina HiSeq System. Per the authors' processing: Across the 700 or so repertoires, a later analysis counted some 80 million unique TCR beta chains, roughly 11 million of which were shared by at least two donors. Raw reads were error-corrected and collapsed into unique sequences with a nearest-neighbor algorithm that merged closely related sequences to remove PCR and sequencing errors. To assign V, D and J gene segments, CDR3 sequences were aligned to IMGT reference sequences. Each retained sequence needed at least a six-nucleotide match to both a V gene segment and a J gene segment. A rearrangement was called productive if the CDR3 had no stop codons and remained in frame with V and J, and every other rearrangement was called non-productive. CDR3 was defined according to IMGT convention as the region running from the second conserved V-encoded cysteine to the conserved J-encoded phenylalanine. Sequences without an unambiguous match to a single V gene segment were excluded from the earlier analysis of about 630 of the donors. In an earlier analysis of 450 to 750 of the donors, a V segment was called functional when productive rearrangements were above 56.7%, and segregating when the standard deviation between donors exceeded 5%. A statistical classification framework was developed to diagnose cytomegalovirus status using the catalog of TCR beta chain sequences. V and J gene assignment, in a later analysis, came from comparing TCR nucleotide sequences with IMGT/GENE-DB human TR gene sequences. A later analysis assigned CDR3 sequences and most-parsimonious VDJ recombination scenarios with the TCRdist pipeline. In a later analysis, each TCR beta chain was defined by its CDR3 amino acid sequence together with its V-gene family, and reads lacking a unique V-gene family were excluded. To address suspected cross-contamination and a sequencing artifact, a later analysis removed approximately 590 highly shared, low-generation-probability nucleotide sequences. In a later analysis, a clonal expansion index for each public chain was calculated from normalized within-repertoire ranks of inferred template counts. In a later analysis, generation probabilities were computed using a VDJ recombination model fitted to out-of-frame rearrangements, and the results were checked against IGoR. In a later analysis, hypergeometric tests were used to score TCR-TCR, TCR-HLA and TCR-CMV co-occurrence, with a repertoire-size bias correction applied to TCR pairs. A later analysis estimated false discovery rates by permuting HLA or CMV assignments 20 times. In a later analysis, co-occurring TCRs were grouped using DBSCAN, with TCRdist sequence similarity added in when clustering inside HLA-allele-positive subsets. Co-occurrence clustering excluded repertoires with fewer than 30,000 or more than 120,000 public chains, plus five with anomalous nucleotide sharing. This immuneACCESS table, as held by TCRdb, lists in-frame sequences with V and J called but not all clones. Of the missing ones, under half trace to an unresolved V gene in checked studies; the others have no known cause. V and J calls and clone size are given by that table; D and trimming were obtained from the DNA. The record for this sample contains roughly 58,000 clones. Together, the top ten hold approximately 10% of the sample.

The cohort consisted of more than 650 healthy bone marrow donors. Cohort members were all nominally healthy when sampled, although unrecorded immune exposures were likely present. The donor tested CMV seropositive and was one of the 289 seropositive cohort members. A peripheral blood sample was collected from each donor, and TCR beta sequencing was performed on peripheral blood mononuclear cells. Genomic DNA extraction from the blood cell samples was performed with the Qiagen DNeasy Blood Extraction Kit. V and J lose 1 base and 4 bases, and a span of 4 bases separates them. The CDR1 and CDR2 encoded by the germline V gene are SGHDN and FVKESK. Including cysteine and phenylalanine, the CDR3 has 12 amino acids. The sequence is cut down to CDR3 DNA, 36 bases in frame from base 1.

This TCR was recovered from a woman aged 45-65 years in good health and CMV-seropositive. Input material: PBMCs. The V gene is TRBV14 and the J gene is TRBJ1-2; the D gene is not confidently resolved. The CDR3 region: CASSQGPYGYTF. The nucleotides are TGTGCCAGCAGCCAAGGGCCCTATGGCTACACCTTC.